This T cell receptor beta chain was sequenced for a study of cytomegalovirus exposure and HLA in healthy donors. V was pared by 8 bases and J by 7 bases, with 6 bases of the junction left unmatched. The CDR3 has 13 amino acids. In germline, CDR1 is SGHVS, CDR2 FNYEAQ. The PCR had 60 Vbeta and 13 Jbeta primers. Repertoires were generated with immunoSEQ multiplex PCR, while TCRdb's copy carries only in-frame clones and drops some. Seen here are some 120,000 clones, about four fifths observed once, and the top ten hold more than 3.5%. Overall study findings and caveats: Per a prior analysis, the majority of TCR beta V segments were productive roughly 87% or roughly 30% of the time.

As to this clone: Antigen: not known.

This clonotype was sampled from a middle-aged woman in good health and CMV-seropositive. The genes are TRBV7-6 and TRBJ2-2, with 8 bases identical to TRBD1. The sequenced material came from PBMCs. The CDR3 sequence is CASGQGAVGELFF. CDR3 nucleotide sequence: TGTGCCAGCGGGCAGGGGGCAGTCGGGGAGCTGTTTTTT.